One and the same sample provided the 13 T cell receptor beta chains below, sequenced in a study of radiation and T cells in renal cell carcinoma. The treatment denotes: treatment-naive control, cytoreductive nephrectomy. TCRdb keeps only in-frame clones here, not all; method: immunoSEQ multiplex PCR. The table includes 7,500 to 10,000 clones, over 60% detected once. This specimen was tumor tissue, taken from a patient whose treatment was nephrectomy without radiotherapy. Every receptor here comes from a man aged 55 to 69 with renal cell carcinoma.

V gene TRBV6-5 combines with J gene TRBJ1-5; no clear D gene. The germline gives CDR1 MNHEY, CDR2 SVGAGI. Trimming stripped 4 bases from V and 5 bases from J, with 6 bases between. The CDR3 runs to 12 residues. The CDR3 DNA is TGTGCCAGCAGTTCCCCGGATCAGCCCCAGCATTTT. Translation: CASSSPDQPQHF.

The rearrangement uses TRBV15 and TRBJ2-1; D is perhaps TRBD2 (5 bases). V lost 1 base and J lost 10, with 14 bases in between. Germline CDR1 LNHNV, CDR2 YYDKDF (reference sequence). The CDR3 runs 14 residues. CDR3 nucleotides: TGTGCCACCAGCAGAGCACTAGGCCTCAAGGAGCAGTTCTTC. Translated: CATSRALGLKEQFF.

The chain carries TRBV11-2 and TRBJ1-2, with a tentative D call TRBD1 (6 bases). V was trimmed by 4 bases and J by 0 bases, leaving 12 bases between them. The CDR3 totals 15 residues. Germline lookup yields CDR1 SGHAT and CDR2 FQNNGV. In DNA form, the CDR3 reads TGTGCCAGCAGCTCCGGACAGCCAGCTAACTATGGCTACACCTTC. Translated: CASSSGQPANYGYTF.

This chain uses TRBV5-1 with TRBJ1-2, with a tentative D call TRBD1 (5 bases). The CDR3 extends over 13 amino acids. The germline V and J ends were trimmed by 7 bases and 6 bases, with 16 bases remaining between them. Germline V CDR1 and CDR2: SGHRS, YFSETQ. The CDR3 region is CASGLRVGNGYTF. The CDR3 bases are TGCGCCAGCGGCCTCAGGGTGGGTAATGGCTACACCTTC.

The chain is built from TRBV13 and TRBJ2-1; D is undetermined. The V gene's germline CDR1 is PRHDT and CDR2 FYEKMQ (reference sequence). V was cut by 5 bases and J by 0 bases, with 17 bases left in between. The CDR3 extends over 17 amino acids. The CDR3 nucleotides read TGTGCCAGCAGCCCCCACGGCGCTGTGAGCTCCTACAATGAGCAGTTCTTC. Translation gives CASSPHGAVSSYNEQFF. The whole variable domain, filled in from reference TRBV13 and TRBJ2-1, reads AAGVIQSPRHLIKEKRETATLKCYPIPRHDTVYWYQQGPGQDPQFLISFYEKMQSDKGSIPDRFSAQQFSDYHSELNMSSLELGDSALYFCASSPHGAVSSYNEQFFGPGTRLTVL.

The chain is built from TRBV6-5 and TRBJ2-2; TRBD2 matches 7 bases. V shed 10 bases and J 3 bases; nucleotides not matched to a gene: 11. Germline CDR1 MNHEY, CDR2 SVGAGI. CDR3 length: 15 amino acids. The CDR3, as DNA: TGTGCCACTATGGCCAAGGCGGGAGACACCGGGGAGCTGTTTTTT. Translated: CATMAKAGDTGELFF.

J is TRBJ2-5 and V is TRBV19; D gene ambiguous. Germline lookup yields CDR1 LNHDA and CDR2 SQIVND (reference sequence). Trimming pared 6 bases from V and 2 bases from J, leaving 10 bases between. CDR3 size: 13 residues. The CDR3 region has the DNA TGTGCCAGTAGGGAAGGGTTTCAAGAGACCCAGTACTTC. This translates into CASREGFQETQYF.

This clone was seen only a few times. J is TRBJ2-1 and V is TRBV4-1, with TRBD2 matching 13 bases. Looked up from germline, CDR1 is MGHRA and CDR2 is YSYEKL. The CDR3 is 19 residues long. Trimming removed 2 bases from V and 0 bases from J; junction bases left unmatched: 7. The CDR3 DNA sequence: TGCGCCAGCAGCCAATTGGGACTAGCGGGGCCGAGCTCCTACAATGAGCAGTTCTTC. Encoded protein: CASSQLGLAGPSSYNEQFF.

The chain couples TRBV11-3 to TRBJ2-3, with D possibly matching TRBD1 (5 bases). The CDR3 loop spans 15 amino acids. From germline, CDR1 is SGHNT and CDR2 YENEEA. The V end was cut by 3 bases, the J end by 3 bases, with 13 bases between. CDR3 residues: CASSLGTGLTDTQYF. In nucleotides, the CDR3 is TGTGCCAGCAGCTTGGGCACAGGTCTTACAGATACGCAGTATTTT. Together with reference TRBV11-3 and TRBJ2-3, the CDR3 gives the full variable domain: EAGVVQSPRYKIIEKKQPVAFWCNPISGHNTLYWYLQNLGQGPELLIRYENEEAVDDSQLPKDRFSAERLKGVDSTLKIQPAELGDSAVYLCASSLGTGLTDTQYFGPGTRLTVL.

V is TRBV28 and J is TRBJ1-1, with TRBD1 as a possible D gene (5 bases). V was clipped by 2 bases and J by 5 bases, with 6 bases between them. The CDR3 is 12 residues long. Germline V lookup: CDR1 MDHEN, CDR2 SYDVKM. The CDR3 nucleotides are TGTGCCAGCAGTTTAAGGGGAACTGAAGCTTTCTTT. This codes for CASSLRGTEAFF.

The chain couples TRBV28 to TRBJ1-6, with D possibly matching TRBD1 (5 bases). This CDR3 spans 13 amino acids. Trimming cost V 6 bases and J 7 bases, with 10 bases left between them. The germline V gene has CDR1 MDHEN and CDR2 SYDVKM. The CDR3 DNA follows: TGTGCCAGCAGGAACACAGGAAATTCACCCCTCCACTTT. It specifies CASRNTGNSPLHF. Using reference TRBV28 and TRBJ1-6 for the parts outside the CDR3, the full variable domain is DVKVTQSSRYLVKRTGEKVFLECVQDMDHENMFWYRQDPGLGLRLIYFSYDVKMKEKGDIPEGYSVSREKKERFSLILESASTNQTSMYLCASRNTGNSPLHFGNGTRLTVT.

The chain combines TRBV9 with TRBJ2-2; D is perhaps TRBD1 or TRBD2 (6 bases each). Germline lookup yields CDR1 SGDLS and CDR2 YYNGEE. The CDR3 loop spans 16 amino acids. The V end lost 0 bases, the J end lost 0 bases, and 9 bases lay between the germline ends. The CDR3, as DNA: TGTGCCAGCAGCGTAGGGGGGGCGGCGAACACCGGGGAGCTGTTTTTT. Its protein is CASSVGGAANTGELFF.

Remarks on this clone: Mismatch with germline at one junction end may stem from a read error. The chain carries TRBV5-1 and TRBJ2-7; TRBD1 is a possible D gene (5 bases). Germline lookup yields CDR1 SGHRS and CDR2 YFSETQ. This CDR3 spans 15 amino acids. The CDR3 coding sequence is TGTGCCAGCAGCTCCGGGCAGACAGTGACCTACGAGCAGTACTTC. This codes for CASSSGQTVTYEQYF.